One and the same sample provided the 30 T cell receptor beta chains below, sequenced in a study of long-term antiretroviral therapy in people with HIV. Run at survey level, the immunoSEQ assay was version v3.0. Clones were read by immunoSEQ multiplex PCR, and TCRdb kept only the in-frame ones, dropping some. Among about 22,000 clones, 86% were seen once, and the ten largest hold roughly 7%. Sequencing was performed on unsorted PBMCs, taken 1.8 years before starting antiretroviral therapy. Every receptor here comes from a woman in her 30s with HIV.

The chain has TRBV7-9 and TRBJ2-3; D may correspond to TRBD1 or TRBD2 (5 bases each). CDR1 and CDR2 from the germline V gene are SEHNR and FQNEAQ (reference sequence). The V end was cut by 3 bases, the J end by 0 bases, with 10 bases between. The CDR3 runs 15 residues. The chain's CDR3 is CASSLDGASTDTQYF. The CDR3 DNA reads TGTGCCAGCAGCTTGGACGGGGCCAGCACAGATACGCAGTATTTT.

The V gene is TRBV27, the J gene TRBJ1-1; a weak D match, TRBD1 (6 bases). This CDR3 is 14 amino acids long. Trimming stripped 5 bases from V and 8 bases from J, with 18 bases between. Germline V gives CDR1 MNHEY, CDR2 SMNVEV (reference sequence). The DNA of the CDR3 is TGTGCCAGCAGTCCACTAACTCCAGGGGCCGAAGCTTTCTTT. The encoded protein is CASSPLTPGAEAFF.

The rearrangement links TRBV11-2 to TRBJ2-3, with unresolved D. The germline V gene has CDR1 SGHAT and CDR2 FQNNGV. The CDR3 is made up of 15 amino acids. V lost 5 bases and J 0 bases, leaving 12 bases between the germline ends. The CDR3 reads CASSLTLTSTDTQYF. The CDR3 DNA reads as TGTGCCAGCAGCCTCACATTAACTAGCACAGATACGCAGTATTTT.

V is TRBV5-1 and J is TRBJ2-1, with TRBD2 identical over 14 bases. CDR1 is SGHRS, CDR2 YFSETQ, per germline. V lost 0 bases to trimming and J lost 9 bases; unmatched junction nucleotides: 5. The CDR3 runs 16 residues. CDR3 loop: CASSLGTSGGRSEQFF. The CDR3 bases are TGCGCCAGCAGCTTGGGGACTAGCGGGGGGCGTAGTGAGCAGTTCTTC. The full variable domain, its missing parts supplied by reference TRBV5-1 and TRBJ2-1, is KAGVTQTPRYLIKTRGQQVTLSCSPISGHRSVSWYQQTPGQGLQFLFEYFSETQRNKGNFPGRFSGRQFSNSRSEMNVSTLELGDSALYLCASSLGTSGGRSEQFFGPGTRLTVL.

In its sample, this clone was seen a few times. The chain carries TRBV5-1 and TRBJ1-2; D might be TRBD1 (6 bases). CDR1 and CDR2 (germline): SGHRS, YFSETQ. The CDR3 is 15 residues long. The V end lost 4 bases, the J end lost 4 bases, and 17 bases lay between the germline ends. CDR3 sequence reads: CASSPVGGQIYGYTF. Written as DNA, the CDR3 is TGCGCCAGCAGCCCGGTGGGAGGACAGATCTATGGCTACACCTTC.

The chain carries TRBV11-2 and TRBJ1-1; no definite D call. CDR3 length equals 12 residues. Trimming shortened V by 0 bases and J by 2 bases, and 1 base separated the two germline ends. CDR1 SGHAT and CDR2 FQNNGV come from the germline V gene. The CDR3 is CASSLDNTEAFF. CDR3 nucleotides: TGTGCCAGCAGCTTAGATAACACTGAAGCTTTCTTT.

V gene TRBV4-1 combines with J gene TRBJ2-3; 8 positions agree with TRBD1. The J segment lost 0 bases and the V segment lost 2 bases, leaving 7 bases of the junction unmatched. CDR1 and CDR2 from the germline V gene are MGHRA and YSYEKL. The CDR3 has 17 residues. CDR3 DNA sequence: TGCGCCAGCAGCCAACTCTATACAGGGGGTAGCACAGATACGCAGTATTTT. This sequence encodes CASSQLYTGGSTDTQYF.

This clone has a single count. This chain connects TRBV7-2 to TRBJ2-3; D is perhaps TRBD2 (5 bases). CDR1 and CDR2 (germline): SGHTA, FQGNSA. Between the trimmed V and J ends, which lost 3 bases and 1 base, there was a span of 11 bases. The CDR3 extends over 15 amino acids. CDR3 sequence (DNA): TGTGCCAGCAGCTTTCAGCGAGGGCGCACAGATACGCAGTATTTT. Protein: CASSFQRGRTDTQYF.

The genes are TRBV5-1 and TRBJ2-2; perhaps TRBD2 as D (6 bases). CDR1 and CDR2 (germline): SGHRS, YFSETQ. The V gene lost 1 base and the J gene lost 5 bases, with 15 bases spanning the gap. The CDR3 has 16 amino acids. DNA for the CDR3: TGCGCCAGCAGCTTGTTGTCTAGCGAACAAACCGGGGAGCTGTTTTTT. It translates to CASSLLSSEQTGELFF.

There are a few counts of this clone. The rearrangement joins TRBV4-2 to TRBJ1-2; 9 nucleotides agree with TRBD1. The CDR3 totals 17 residues. The junction had 12 bases not matched to a gene; V was cut back by 5 bases and J by 2 bases. Germline CDR1 and CDR2: LGHNA and YNFKEQ. The CDR3 DNA follows: TGTGCCAGCAGCACTCCCGGGACAGGGACCCTCAACTATGGCTACACCTTC. Translating gives CASSTPGTGTLNYGYTF.

The rearrangement joins TRBV9 to TRBJ1-2; TRBD1 agrees at 8 bases. The length of the CDR3 is 18 residues. In germline, CDR1 is SGDLS, CDR2 YYNGEE. J gave up 5 bases and V 3 bases, and 18 bases lay outside the gene matches. The CDR3 nucleotides are TGTGCCAGCAGCGCCACATCCCCAAACCGACAGGGGAAGTATGGCTACACCTTC. Its translation is CASSATSPNRQGKYGYTF.

The chain couples TRBV18 to TRBJ2-4; 8 bases are shared with TRBD1. With 3 bases clipped from V and 0 bases from J, the junction kept 4 bases outside the gene matches. The CDR3 is made up of 16 amino acids. In germline, CDR1 is KGHSH, CDR2 LQKENI. The DNA for the CDR3 is TGTGCCAGCTCACCCGGACAGGGATTAGCCAAAAACATTCAGTACTTC. It yields the protein CASSPGQGLAKNIQYF. Drawing the rest from reference TRBV18 and TRBJ2-4, the complete variable domain is NAGVMQNPRHLVRRRGQEARLRCSPMKGHSHVYWYRQLPEEGLKFMVYLQKENIIDESGMPKERFSAEFPKEGPSILRIQQVVRGDSAAYFCASSPGQGLAKNIQYFGAGTRLSVL.

The chain carries TRBV10-3 and TRBJ2-2; 8 bases fit TRBD2. The CDR3 has 15 residues. Germline trimming cut 3 bases from V and 3 bases from J; bases unmatched to any gene: 3. Looked up from germline, CDR1 is ENHRY and CDR2 is SYGVKD. CDR3: CAISETSGDTGELFF. In DNA, the CDR3 is TGTGCCATCAGTGAAACTAGCGGAGACACCGGGGAGCTGTTTTTT.

The chain recombines TRBV27 with TRBJ2-1; D may be TRBD1 or TRBD2 (6 bases each). This CDR3 is 13 amino acids long. Between the trimmed V and J ends, which lost 7 bases and 14 bases, there was a span of 21 bases. The germline V gene encodes CDR1 MNHEY and CDR2 SMNVEV (reference sequence). CDR3 sequence: CASTNYPGEEEFF. The CDR3 DNA is TGTGCCAGCACCAACTACCCAGGGGAGGAGGAGTTCTTC.

The chain links TRBV7-2 to TRBJ1-3; D uncertain. From germline, CDR1 is SGHTA and CDR2 FQGNSA. The CDR3 is 11 residues long. V dropped 7 bases and J dropped 1 base, with 2 bases sitting between them. CDR3 coding DNA: TGTGCCAGCACTTCTGGAAACACCATATATTTT. Translated: CASTSGNTIYF.

The chain couples TRBV6-5 to TRBJ1-1, with TRBD1 as a possible D gene (6 bases). Trimming pared 2 bases from V and 6 bases from J, leaving 13 bases between. The CDR3 consists of 14 residues. Germline loops: CDR1 MNHEY, CDR2 SVGAGI. The CDR3 region is CASSYGGLISEAFF. The CDR3, as DNA: TGTGCCAGCAGTTACGGGGGGCTGATATCTGAAGCTTTCTTT.

This rearrangement joins TRBV15 to TRBJ2-1; maybe TRBD1 (6 bases). The CDR3 has 14 residues. The germline gives CDR1 LNHNV, CDR2 YYDKDF (reference sequence). Trimming took off 2 bases at V and 7 bases at J, with 12 bases between the two ends. CDR3 amino acids: CATSRTDRLNEQFF. DNA of the CDR3: TGTGCCACCAGCAGAACAGACAGGTTGAATGAGCAGTTCTTC.

The chain is built from TRBV6-5 and TRBJ1-2, with D tentatively TRBD1 (5 bases). The V end lost 9 bases, the J end lost 4 bases, and 15 bases lay between the germline ends. This CDR3 comprises 13 residues. CDR1 MNHEY and CDR2 SVGAGI come from the germline V gene. The chain's CDR3 is CASRDYLGYGYTF. CDR3 DNA sequence: TGTGCCAGTCGGGACTATCTGGGCTATGGCTACACCTTC.

The chain links TRBV5-1 to TRBJ2-4; TRBD1 matches 7 bases. After removal of 2 bases from V and 1 base from J, the junction contained 3 bases not matched to a gene. The CDR3 length is 15 residues. The germline CDR1 and CDR2 sequences are SGHRS and YFSETQ. The CDR3 reads CASSLEQGAKNIQYF. The CDR3 DNA is TGCGCCAGCAGCTTAGAACAGGGGGCCAAAAACATTCAGTACTTC.

The rearrangement joins TRBV27 to TRBJ1-5; 7 nucleotides agree with TRBD1. The CDR3 extends over 12 amino acids. The junction had 6 bases not matched to a gene; V was cut back by 4 bases and J by 12 bases. Germline values: CDR1 MNHEY, CDR2 SMNVEV (reference sequence). The CDR3 DNA is TGTGCCAGCAGTTCTGAGACAGGGCTCCAGCATTTT. It translates to CASSSETGLQHF.

The rearrangement joins TRBV6-5 to TRBJ1-2; D is undetermined. Germline V CDR1 and CDR2: MNHEY, SVGAGI. The V end was cut by 6 bases, the J end by 8 bases, with 16 bases between. The CDR3 covers 13 residues. CDR3 nucleotide sequence: TGTGCCAGCAGACCCTCGCAGGTTGGAGGCTACACCTTC. Its translation is CASRPSQVGGYTF.

The rearrangement uses TRBV7-6 and TRBJ1-4, with 7 nucleotides matching TRBD1. The CDR3 is made up of 17 amino acids. After removal of 0 bases from V and 2 bases from J, the junction contained 6 bases not matched to a gene. CDR1 and CDR2 (germline): SGHVS, FNYEAQ. In DNA, the CDR3 is TGTGCCAGCAGCTTAGCCAGGGGGGGGGCCACTAATGAAAAACTGTTTTTT. It translates to CASSLARGGATNEKLFF.

The chain recombines TRBV4-1 with TRBJ1-5; the match to TRBD1 covers 9 bases. The ends lost 0 bases at V and 7 bases at J; junction bases unmatched: 4. The CDR3 spans 15 residues. Germline V CDR1 and CDR2: MGHRA, YSYEKL. CDR3: CASSQEGQGTQPQHF. The DNA for the CDR3 is TGCGCCAGCAGCCAAGAGGGACAGGGTACACAGCCCCAGCATTTT.

The chain recombines TRBV2 with TRBJ2-5; 8 bases fit TRBD1. This CDR3 has 14 residues. The V segment lost 6 bases and the J segment 2 bases; nucleotides outside the gene matches: 5. Germline V CDR1 and CDR2: SNHLY, FYNNEI. The CDR3 bases are TGTGCCAGCAGCGGACAGGGTTTTCAAGAGACCCAGTACTTC. Translation gives CASSGQGFQETQYF.

This clone was detected only once. The V call is TRBV5-1, the J call TRBJ1-1; D is possibly TRBD1 (5 bases). This CDR3 has 16 residues. V was shortened by 0 bases and J by 3 bases, with 15 bases between the two germline ends. Germline V lookup: CDR1 SGHRS, CDR2 YFSETQ. The CDR3 protein is CASSLVQGTYYTEAFF. In nucleotides, the CDR3 is TGCGCCAGCAGCTTGGTGCAGGGCACCTATTACACTGAAGCTTTCTTT.

This sequence joins TRBV9 and TRBJ1-3, with D possibly TRBD1 on 5 matching bases. Trimming shortened V by 0 bases and J by 0 bases, and 13 bases separated the two germline ends. Per the germline V gene, CDR1 is SGDLS and CDR2 is YYNGEE. The CDR3 sequence is 17 residues long. The CDR3 DNA is TGTGCCAGCAGCGTAGGGGTGCCGGGACCCTCTGGAAACACCATATATTTT. Amino acid sequence: CASSVGVPGPSGNTIYF. The complete variable domain, with remaining parts taken from reference TRBV9 and TRBJ1-3, reads DSGVTQTPKHLITATGQRVTLRCSPRSGDLSVYWYQQSLDQGLQFLIQYYNGEERAKGNILERFSAQQFPDLHSELNLSSLELGDSALYFCASSVGVPGPSGNTIYFGEGSWLTVV.

The chain combines TRBV2 with TRBJ2-3; the D is unclear. Germline V CDR1 and CDR2: SNHLY, FYNNEI. The CDR3 is 11 amino acids. V shed 1 base and J shed 7 bases, with 3 bases lying between them. The CDR3 here is CASSEENTQYF. The CDR3 bases are TGTGCCAGCAGTGAAGAAAATACGCAGTATTTT.

This clone was detected a few times. The genes are TRBV11-2 and TRBJ2-5, with 9 positions matching TRBD1. Germline CDR1 is SGHAT and CDR2 is FQNNGV. V was pared by 5 bases and J by 0 bases, with 4 bases of the junction left unmatched. The CDR3 totals 15 residues. The CDR3 DNA sequence: TGTGCCAGCAGCCCCGGGACAGGGAACCAAGAGACCCAGTACTTC. Its translation is CASSPGTGNQETQYF.

The chain employs TRBV11-2 and TRBJ2-3; D is unclear. V lost 0 bases and J lost 8, with 12 bases in between. Germline V gene sequence: CDR1 SGHAT, CDR2 FQNNGV. This CDR3 has 14 residues. The CDR3, as DNA: TGTGCCAGCAGCTTAGACAAAATAGCAGCTACGCAGTATTTT. As protein: CASSLDKIAATQYF.

The CDR3 DNA sequence: TGCGCCAGCAGCTTGAGGGGGGCCGGTAGCGATGAGCAGTTCTTC. Amino acids: CASSLRGAGSDEQFF. The rearrangement links TRBV5-1 to TRBJ2-1, with D possibly being TRBD1 or TRBD2 (6 bases each). V dropped 1 base and J dropped 8 bases, with 16 bases sitting between them. The CDR3 runs 15 residues. In germline, CDR1 is SGHRS, CDR2 YFSETQ. Full variable domain (missing parts from reference TRBV5-1 and TRBJ2-1): KAGVTQTPRYLIKTRGQQVTLSCSPISGHRSVSWYQQTPGQGLQFLFEYFSETQRNKGNFPGRFSGRQFSNSRSEMNVSTLELGDSALYLCASSLRGAGSDEQFFGPGTRLTVL.